This TCR beta chain came from a study of blood T cell repertoires in COVID-19. The repertoire was sequenced with immunoSEQ multiplex PCR; TCRdb's copy has only in-frame clones and lacks some. The sample comprises around 100,000 clones, about 85% of which are singletons, and around 3.4% rests with the top ten. The CDR3 runs to 15 residues. The V and J ends lost 6 bases and 9 bases, in that order; junction bases with no gene match: 17. Germline CDR1 reads MNHEY; CDR2 reads SVGAGI. The sequenced sample was peripheral blood. The gene calls are TRBV6-5 and TRBJ2-7; the match to TRBD1 covers 7 bases. This TCR was recovered from a man aged 35 to 55 with acute or convalescent COVID-19. CDR3 sequence reads: CASSAIDRALSGQYF. The CDR3 coding sequence is TGTGCCAGCAGCGCAATTGACAGGGCCCTATCGGGGCAGTACTTC.